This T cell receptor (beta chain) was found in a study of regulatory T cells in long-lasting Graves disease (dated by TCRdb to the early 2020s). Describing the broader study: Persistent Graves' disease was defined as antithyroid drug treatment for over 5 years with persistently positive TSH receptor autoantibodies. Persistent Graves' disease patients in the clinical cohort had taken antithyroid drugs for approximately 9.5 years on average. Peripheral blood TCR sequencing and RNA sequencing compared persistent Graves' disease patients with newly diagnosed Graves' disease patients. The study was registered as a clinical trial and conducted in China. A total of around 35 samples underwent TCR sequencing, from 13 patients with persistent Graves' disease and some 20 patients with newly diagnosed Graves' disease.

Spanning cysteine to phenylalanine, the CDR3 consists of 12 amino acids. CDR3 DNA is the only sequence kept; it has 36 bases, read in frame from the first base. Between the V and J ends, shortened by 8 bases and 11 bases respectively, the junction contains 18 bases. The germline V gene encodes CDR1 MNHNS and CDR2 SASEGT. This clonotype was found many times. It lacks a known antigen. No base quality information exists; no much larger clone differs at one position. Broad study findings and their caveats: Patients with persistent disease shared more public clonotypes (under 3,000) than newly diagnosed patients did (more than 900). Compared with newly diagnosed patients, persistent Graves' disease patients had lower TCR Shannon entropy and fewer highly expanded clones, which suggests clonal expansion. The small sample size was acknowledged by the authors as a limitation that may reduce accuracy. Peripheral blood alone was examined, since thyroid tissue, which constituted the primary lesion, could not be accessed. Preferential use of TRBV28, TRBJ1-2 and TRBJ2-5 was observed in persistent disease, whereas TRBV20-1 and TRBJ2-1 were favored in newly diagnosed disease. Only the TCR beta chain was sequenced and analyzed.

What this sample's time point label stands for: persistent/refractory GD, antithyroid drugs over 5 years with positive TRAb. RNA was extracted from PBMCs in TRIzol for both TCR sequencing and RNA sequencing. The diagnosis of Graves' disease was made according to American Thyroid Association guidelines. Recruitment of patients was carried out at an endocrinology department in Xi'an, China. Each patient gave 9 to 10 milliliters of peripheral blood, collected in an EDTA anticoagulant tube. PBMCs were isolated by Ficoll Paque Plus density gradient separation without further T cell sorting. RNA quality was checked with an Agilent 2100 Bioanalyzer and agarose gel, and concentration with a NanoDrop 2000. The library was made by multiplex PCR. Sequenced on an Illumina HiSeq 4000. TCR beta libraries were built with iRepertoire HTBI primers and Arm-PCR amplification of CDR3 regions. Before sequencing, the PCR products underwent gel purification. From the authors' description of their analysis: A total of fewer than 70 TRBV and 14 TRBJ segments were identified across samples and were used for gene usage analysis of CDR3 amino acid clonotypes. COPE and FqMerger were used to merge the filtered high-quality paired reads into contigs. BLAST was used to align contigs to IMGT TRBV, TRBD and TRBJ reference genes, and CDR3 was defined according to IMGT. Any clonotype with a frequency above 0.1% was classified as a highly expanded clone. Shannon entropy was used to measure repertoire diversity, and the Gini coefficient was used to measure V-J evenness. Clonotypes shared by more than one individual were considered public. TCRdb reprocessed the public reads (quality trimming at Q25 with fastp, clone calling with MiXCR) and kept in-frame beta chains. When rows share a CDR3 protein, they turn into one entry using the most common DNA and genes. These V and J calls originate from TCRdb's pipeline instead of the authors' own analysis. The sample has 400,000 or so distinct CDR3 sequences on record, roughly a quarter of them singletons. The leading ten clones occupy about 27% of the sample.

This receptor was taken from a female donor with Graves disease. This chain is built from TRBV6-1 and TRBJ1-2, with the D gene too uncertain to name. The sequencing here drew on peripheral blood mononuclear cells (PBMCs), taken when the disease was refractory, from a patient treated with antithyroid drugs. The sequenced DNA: TGTGCCAGCCAACCGACGGGCGGGCGTTACACCTTC. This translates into CASQPTGGRYTF.